This T cell receptor beta chain was observed in a study of shared clonotypes between healthy human individuals. Study-wide results and limits: Sharing of clonotypes among donors was expected to vary with sequencing depth. Of the naive CD4 clonotypes, roughly 5% were shared across a handful of donors. Unshared clonotypes carried lower generation probabilities than those common to all four donors.

About 30,000 T cell genomes, or about 200 ng DNA, went into the sorted-subset replicate PCRs. Assay: immunoSEQ multiplex PCR; the TCRdb copy retains only in-frame clones and omits some. The repertoire includes 1.6 million or so clones, 96% of them detected once, and more than 0.9% sits in the top ten. V shed 5 bases and J shed 8 bases, with 15 bases lying between them. This CDR3 is 13 amino acids long. Germline loops: CDR1 SGHNT, CDR2 YENEEA. Notes on this clone: Its antigen remains unidentified.

The receptor was isolated from a young man in good health. The chain recombines TRBV11-3 with TRBJ1-1, with D tentatively TRBD1 (5 bases). The sequenced sample consisted of naive CD4+ T cells sorted from blood. Documented subset: CD45RA+ positively selected. CDR3 coding DNA: TGTGCCAGCAGCCCCCAAGGTGGGACCGAAGCTTTCTTT. It encodes CASSPQGGTEAFF.